The 29 T cell receptor beta chains listed next were all sequenced from one sample in a study of breast tumors, draining lymph nodes, adjacent tissues. Axillary draining lymph nodes of breast cancer patients supplied the node samples. In TCRdb, the multiplex PCR reads were re-called with MiXCR into one record per CDR3 protein. The data show approximately 300,000 distinct CDR3 sequences, with 30% to 35% seen just once and about 1% held by the top ten. Sequencing used axillary lymph node tissue. The receptors shown here come from a female donor with breast cancer. Some clones in this sample may be carry-over from other donors' samples.

This clonotype was counted many times. V gene TRBV5-1 combines with J gene TRBJ2-1, with D possibly being TRBD2 (5 bases). This CDR3 has 15 residues. V was shortened by 0 bases and J by 7 bases, with 14 bases between the two germline ends. Germline V lookup: CDR1 SGHRS, CDR2 YFSETQ. CDR3 sequence: CASSLGNGRVNEQFF. The CDR3, as DNA: TGCGCCAGCAGCTTGGGGAACGGGCGGGTAAATGAGCAGTTCTTC.

As to this clonotype: This may be a read error, as it is one base from a much larger clone. The genes are TRBV9 and TRBJ2-1, with D possibly being TRBD1 or TRBD2 (6 bases each). The CDR3 runs 14 residues. The germline V gene has CDR1 SGDLS and CDR2 YYNGEE. The CDR3 here is CASSVEGGDNVQFF. The DNA of the CDR3 is TGTGCCAGCAGCGTAGAGGGCGGGGACAATGTGCAGTTCTTC.

This clonotype appeared a few times. This chain joins TRBV30 and TRBJ1-2; 12 bases map to TRBD1. This CDR3 spans 15 amino acids. The germline gives CDR1 GTSNPN, CDR2 SVGIG (reference sequence). V shed 3 bases and J 4 bases; nucleotides not matched to a gene: 6. The CDR3 nucleotides are TGTGCCTGGAGCGCTTGGGGACAGGGGGCCTATGGCTACACCTTC. Translation gives CAWSAWGQGAYGYTF.

The gene calls are TRBV20-1 and TRBJ2-4, with 9 nucleotides matching TRBD2. CDR3 length: 13 residues. Germline values: CDR1 DFQATT, CDR2 SNEGSKA (reference sequence). V lost 2 bases to trimming and J lost 5 bases; unmatched junction nucleotides: 1. CDR3 protein: CSARRLAENIQYF. DNA for the CDR3: TGCAGTGCTAGAAGACTAGCGGAAAACATTCAGTACTTC.

Many counts were recorded for this clonotype. The rearrangement links TRBV11-2 to TRBJ1-5; D not resolved. CDR1 and CDR2 from the germline V gene are SGHAT and FQNNGV. This CDR3 contains 15 residues. The V end was cut by 5 bases, the J end by 3 bases, with 14 bases between. The CDR3 nucleotides are TGTGCCAGCAGCCTCAATCCCGGGGACAATCAGCCCCAGCATTTT. It is translated as CASSLNPGDNQPQHF.

This clonotype was recorded at least ten times. The genes are TRBV19 and TRBJ2-1; TRBD2 aligns across 9 bases. The J segment lost 5 bases and the V segment lost 5 bases, leaving 4 bases of the junction unmatched. Germline V CDR1 and CDR2: LNHDA, SQIVND (reference sequence). CDR3 length: 14 residues. In DNA form, the CDR3 reads TGTGCCAGTAGTGCGGGAGGGCCCCACAATGAGCAGTTCTTC. It translates to CASSAGGPHNEQFF.

Many counts were recorded for this clonotype. The chain carries TRBV12-3 or TRBV12-4 and TRBJ1-3, with D perhaps matching TRBD1 (5 bases). This CDR3 comprises 16 residues. V was trimmed by 3 bases and J by 1 base, leaving 13 bases between them. The CDR3: CASSFVGGWSGNTIYF. As DNA, the CDR3 is TGTGCCAGCAGTTTTGTCGGGGGTTGGTCTGGAAACACCATATATTTT.

In its sample, this clonotype was seen many times. The rearrangement joins TRBV2 to TRBJ2-3, with D possibly called TRBD1 or TRBD2 (6 bases each). Trimming stripped 6 bases from V and 2 bases from J, with 15 bases between. CDR1 and CDR2 (germline): SNHLY, FYNNEI. This CDR3 is 15 amino acids long. The CDR3 reads CASRKGDSHTDTQYF. CDR3 nucleotide sequence: TGTGCCAGCAGAAAGGGGGACTCCCACACAGATACGCAGTATTTT.

This clonotype was recorded many times. This chain connects TRBV11-2 to TRBJ2-1; D ambiguous. Germline V gene lookup returns CDR1 SGHAT and CDR2 FQNNGV. The CDR3 covers 16 residues. Trimming took 5 bases from V and 6 from J, leaving 20 bases between them. The CDR3 nucleotides read TGTGCCAGCAGCCCTAGGGTCGGCAGGATAATCAATGAGCAGTTCTTC. Amino acid sequence: CASSPRVGRIINEQFF.

This clonotype was observed a handful of times. The chain uses TRBV6-1 and TRBJ2-2; D is unclear. From germline, CDR1 is MNHNS and CDR2 SASEGT. This CDR3 comprises 18 residues. V was shortened by 5 bases and J by 1 base, with 20 bases between the two germline ends. The CDR3 sequence is CASSHPPWQVQNTGELFF. CDR3 in DNA: TGTGCCAGCAGTCACCCTCCGTGGCAGGTTCAGAACACCGGGGAGCTGTTTTTT.

About this clonotype: This CDR3 is missing its conserved last phenylalanine or tryptophan, likely due to a read error. The chain's CDR3 is CAAWRAYNEQFL. DNA of the CDR3: TGTGCTGCGTGGAGGGCCTACAATGAGCAGTTCCTC. The chain has TRBV19 and TRBJ2-1; D is perhaps TRBD2 (6 bases). The germline CDR1 and CDR2 sequences are LNHDA and SQIVND (reference sequence). The CDR3 contains 12 residues.

The V gene is TRBV7-8, the J gene TRBJ1-1, with D hard to call. The V and J ends lost 0 bases and 4 bases respectively, with 9 bases between them. The CDR3 has 14 amino acids. The germline V gene encodes CDR1 SGHVS and CDR2 FQNEAQ. The CDR3 DNA is TGTGCCAGCAGCTTAGCAGGGCTGCCCACTGAAGCTTTCTTT. This codes for CASSLAGLPTEAFF.

This clonotype has a single count. The rearrangement uses TRBV10-3 and TRBJ2-1; 7 bases are shared with TRBD2. The ends lost 4 bases at V and 7 bases at J; junction bases unmatched: 7. The germline gives CDR1 ENHRY, CDR2 SYGVKD. This CDR3 contains 14 residues. CDR3 in amino acids: CAISGSAGWNEQFF. CDR3 coding DNA: TGTGCCATCAGTGGATCAGCGGGGTGGAATGAGCAGTTCTTC.

A word on this clonotype: Its ends do not fully match the called genes, so a read error is possible. The chain has TRBV19 and TRBJ2-2; weak D call: TRBD2 (5 bases). CDR1 and CDR2 (germline): LNHDA, SQIVND (reference sequence). The CDR3 is 14 residues long. The CDR3 here is CASSPAMNTGELSW. DNA for the CDR3: TGTGCCAGTAGTCCCGCGATGAACACCGGGGAGCTGTCTTGG.

Of note for this clonotype: Lacking the conserved final phenylalanine or tryptophan, this CDR3 likely reflects a read error. The genes are TRBV15 and TRBJ1-1; weak D call: TRBD1 (6 bases). This CDR3 comprises 13 residues. The germline V gene encodes CDR1 LNHNV and CDR2 YYDKDF (reference sequence). V lost 7 bases, J lost 6 bases, and 15 bases lay in between. CDR3 sequence (DNA): TGTGCCACCAAAGAGCGGGGGGCGCCTGAAGCTTTCCTT. Protein sequence: CATKERGAPEAFL.

On this clonotype itself: One junction end disagrees with the germline gene, perhaps due to a read error. The CDR3: CSARDPGQETRYF. CDR3 DNA: TGCAGTGCTAGAGATCCGGGGCAAGAGACCCGGTACTTC. The V gene is TRBV20-1, the J gene TRBJ2-5; perhaps D is TRBD1 or TRBD2 (5 bases each). The CDR3 length is 13 residues. The V gene's germline CDR1 is DFQATT and CDR2 SNEGSKA (reference sequence).

With regard to this clonotype: Just one base apart from a much larger clone, this may be a read error. The chain recombines TRBV12-3 or TRBV12-4 with TRBJ2-7; D might be TRBD1 (6 bases). This CDR3 is built from 14 residues. With 0 bases removed from V and 3 bases from J, the gap between germline ends came to 9 bases. This CDR3 reads CASSLATGNYEQYF. The CDR3 DNA reads as TGTGCCAGCAGTTTAGCGACAGGCAACTACGAGCAGTACTTC.

This clonotype has just a few counts. J is TRBJ1-1 and V is TRBV7-2, with TRBD1 as a possible D gene (5 bases). The CDR3 extends over 12 amino acids. Trimming left V 5 bases short and J 13 bases short, with 17 bases between. CDR1 is SGHTA and CDR2 is FQGNSA in the germline V gene. DNA for the CDR3: TGTGCCAGCAGCACCCAGACAGACAAAGTTTTCTTT. Translation: CASSTQTDKVFF.

To note about this clonotype: A much larger clone lies one base from this, so it may be a read error. The V gene is TRBV11-3, the J gene TRBJ2-3, with TRBD2 as a possible D gene (5 bases). The germline V gene has CDR1 SGHNT and CDR2 YENEEA. The CDR3 length is 15 residues. The CDR3 reads CASGFGLAGTDTQYF. CDR3 coding DNA: TGTGCCAGCGGCTTCGGGCTAGCAGGCACAGATACGCAGTATTTT.

Many counts were recorded for this clonotype. This chain joins TRBV15 and TRBJ1-4; 9 nucleotides align to TRBD1. The CDR3 sequence is 16 residues long. J gave up 5 bases and V 0 bases, and 4 bases lay outside the gene matches. From germline, CDR1 is LNHNV and CDR2 YYDKDF (reference sequence). CDR3 amino acids: CATSRDGTGRNEKLFF. Written as DNA, the CDR3 is TGTGCCACCAGCAGAGACGGGACAGGGCGCAATGAAAAACTGTTTTTT. The whole variable domain, filled in from reference TRBV15 and TRBJ1-4, reads DAMVIQNPRYQVTQFGKPVTLSCSQTLNHNVMYWYQQKSSQAPKLLFHYYDKDFNNEADTPDNFQSRRPNTSFCFLDIRSPGLGDTAMYLCATSRDGTGRNEKLFFGSGTQLSVL.

This clonotype was seen ten or more times. The chain combines TRBV11-2 with TRBJ2-7; a weak D match, TRBD2 (7 bases). The CDR3 extends over 15 amino acids. The V and J ends lost 4 bases and 0 bases respectively, with 13 bases between them. Germline-derived CDR1 and CDR2 are SGHAT and FQNNGV. The chain's CDR3 is CASSWGLAASYEQYF. Written as DNA, the CDR3 is TGTGCCAGCAGCTGGGGGCTAGCGGCCTCCTACGAGCAGTACTTC.

V usage is TRBV24-1 and J usage is TRBJ2-1; possibly TRBD2 for D (5 bases). V was trimmed by 2 bases and J by 5 bases, leaving 12 bases between them. There are 15 residues in the CDR3. Germline V CDR1 and CDR2: KGHDR, SFDVKD. CDR3 nucleotide sequence: TGTGCCACCAGTGATTCTCGGGGTACCAACAATGAGCAGTTCTTC. Amino acid sequence: CATSDSRGTNNEQFF.

A word on this clonotype: A much larger clone differs by one base, so this may be a read error. The chain joins TRBV20-1 to TRBJ2-1; D might be TRBD1 or TRBD2, each matching 5 bases. The length of the CDR3 is 15 residues. V was shortened by 3 bases and J by 6 bases, with 18 bases between the two germline ends. Germline lookup yields CDR1 DFQATT and CDR2 SNEGSKA (reference sequence). DNA of the CDR3: TGCAGTGCTAGCCTCCGGGGCCCAAGAGCCAATGAGCAGTTCTTC. It codes for CSASLRGPRANEQFF.

In its sample, this clonotype was seen a few times. A much bigger clone sits one base away, suggesting this may be a read error. The chain uses TRBV20-1 and TRBJ2-7, with D possibly TRBD2 on 6 matching bases. Trimming shortened V by 6 bases and J by 0 bases, and 21 bases separated the two germline ends. Germline CDR1 and CDR2: DFQATT and SNEGSKA (reference sequence). The CDR3 is 16 amino acids. CDR3 sequence (DNA): TGCAGTGCAGTCTTCTTAGGCGGGATCACCTCCTACGAGCAGTACTTC. This gives the protein CSAVFLGGITSYEQYF.

This clonotype was observed many times. The V and J genes are TRBV11-2 and TRBJ2-7; D ambiguous. Germline V gene lookup returns CDR1 SGHAT and CDR2 FQNNGV. The germline V and J ends were trimmed by 0 bases and 0 bases, with 9 bases remaining between them. The CDR3 contains 15 residues. The CDR3 loop is CASSLESPGSYEQYF. In DNA, the CDR3 is TGTGCCAGCAGCTTAGAGTCCCCAGGCTCCTACGAGCAGTACTTC.

As to this clonotype: A much larger clone differs from this one at a single base, so this may be a read error. The rearrangement uses TRBV4-1 and TRBJ2-3; the D gene is possibly TRBD1 (5 bases). Germline V lookup: CDR1 MGHRA, CDR2 YSYEKL. The CDR3 loop spans 16 amino acids. V shed 4 bases and J shed 0 bases, with 14 bases lying between them. CDR3 DNA: TGCGCCAGCAGCCCATTCCTAGGGGATAGCACAGATACGCAGTATTTT. It is translated as CASSPFLGDSTDTQYF.

About this clonotype itself: A much more abundant neighbour one base away suggests this may be a read error. The rearrangement uses TRBV12-3 or TRBV12-4 and TRBJ2-7; 13 bases are shared with TRBD2. CDR3 length equals 14 residues. V gave up 7 bases and J gave up 6 bases; unmatched junction bases: 6. CDR3 loop: CASNTSGRAGEQYF. As DNA, the CDR3 is TGTGCCAGCAACACTAGCGGGAGGGCCGGCGAGCAGTACTTC.

This clonotype was picked up many times. This rearrangement joins TRBV5-5 to TRBJ1-3, with no clear D. Germline V gene data show CDR1 as SGHKS and CDR2 as YYEKEE (reference sequence). CDR3 size: 17 residues. V lost 5 bases and J lost 0, with 18 bases in between. CDR3 sequence (DNA): TGTGCCAGCAGTTTAAACTTGGACGTTTACTCTGGAAACACCATATATTTT. As protein: CASSLNLDVYSGNTIYF.

This clonotype was counted between two and nine times. The chain joins TRBV3-1 to TRBJ2-7, with 7 bases lining up with TRBD1. The V segment lost 5 bases and the J segment 3 bases; nucleotides outside the gene matches: 10. This CDR3 has 15 amino acids. CDR1 and CDR2 from the germline V gene are LGHDT and YNNKEL (reference sequence). CDR3 amino acids: CASSAGGSWGYEQYF. In DNA, the CDR3 is TGTGCCAGCAGCGCAGGGGGTAGTTGGGGCTACGAGCAGTACTTC.